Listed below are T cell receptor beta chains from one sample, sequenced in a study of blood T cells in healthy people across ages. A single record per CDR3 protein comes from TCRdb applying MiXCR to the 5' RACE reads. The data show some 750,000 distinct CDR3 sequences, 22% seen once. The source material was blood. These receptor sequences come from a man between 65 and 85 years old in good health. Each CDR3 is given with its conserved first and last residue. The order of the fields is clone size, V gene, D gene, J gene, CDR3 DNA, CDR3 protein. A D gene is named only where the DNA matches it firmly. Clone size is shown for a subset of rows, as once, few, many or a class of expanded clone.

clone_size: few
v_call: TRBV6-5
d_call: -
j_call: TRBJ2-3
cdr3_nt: TGTGCCAGCAGTTATTTGTCGCAGGGTGGCACAGATACGCAGTATTTT
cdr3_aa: CASSYLSQGGTDTQYF

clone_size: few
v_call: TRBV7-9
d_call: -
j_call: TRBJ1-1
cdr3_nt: TGTGCCAGCAGCTTAACGGGGGTAAGCACTGAAGCTTTCTTT
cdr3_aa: CASSLTGVSTEAFF

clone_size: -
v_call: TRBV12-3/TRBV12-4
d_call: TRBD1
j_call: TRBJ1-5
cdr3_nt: TGTGCCAGCAGTTTATTCGGGGACAGGGATCAGCCCCAGCATTTT
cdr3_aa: CASSLFGDRDQPQHF

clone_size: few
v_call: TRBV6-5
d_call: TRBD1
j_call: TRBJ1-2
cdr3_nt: TGTGCCAGCAGCCCAGGGGGCCTGAACTATGGCTACACCTTC
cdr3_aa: CASSPGGLNYGYTF

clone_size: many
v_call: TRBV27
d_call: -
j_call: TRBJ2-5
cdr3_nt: TGTGCCAGCAGCAGGGTGGATCGAGAGACCCAGTACTTC
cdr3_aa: CASSRVDRETQYF

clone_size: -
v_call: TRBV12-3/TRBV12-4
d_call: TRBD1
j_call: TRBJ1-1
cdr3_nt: TGTGCCAGCAGGGGACAGGAGCCGAACACTGAAGCTTTCTTT
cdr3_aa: CASRGQEPNTEAFF

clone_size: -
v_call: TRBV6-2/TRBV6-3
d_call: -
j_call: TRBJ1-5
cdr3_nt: TGTGCCAGCCGGAGAATAGGGACGGGAACACCAAATAGCAATCAGCCCCAGCATTTT
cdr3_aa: CASRRIGTGTPNSNQPQHF

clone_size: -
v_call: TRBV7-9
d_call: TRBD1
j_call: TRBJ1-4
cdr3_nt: TGTGCCAGCAGCGCGCACTTTACAGGGGGGACTAATGAAAAACTGTTTTTT
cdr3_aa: CASSAHFTGGTNEKLFF

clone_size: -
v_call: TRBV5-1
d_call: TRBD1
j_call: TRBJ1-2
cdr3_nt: TGCGCCAGCAGCTTGGGGCAGGGGGCGCGCAACTATGGCTACACCTTC
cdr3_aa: CASSLGQGARNYGYTF

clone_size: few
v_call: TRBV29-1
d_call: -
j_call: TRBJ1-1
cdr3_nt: TGCAGCGTTGACTATCTGAACACTGAAGCTTTCTTT
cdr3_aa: CSVDYLNTEAFF

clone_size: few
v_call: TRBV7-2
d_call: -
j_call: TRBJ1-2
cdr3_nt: TGTGCCAGCAGCCCCGGGGAGTTGTGGATCTATGGCTACACCTTC
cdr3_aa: CASSPGELWIYGYTF

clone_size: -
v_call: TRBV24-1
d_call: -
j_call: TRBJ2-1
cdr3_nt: TGCGCCACCGCACAAGGGGGGAAGGAGCAGTTCTTC
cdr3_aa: CATAQGGKEQFF

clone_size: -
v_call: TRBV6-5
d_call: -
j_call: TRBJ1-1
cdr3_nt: TGTGCCACAGGCGTTGATCGGGGGCTTAATGAAGCTTTCTTT
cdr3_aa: CATGVDRGLNEAFF

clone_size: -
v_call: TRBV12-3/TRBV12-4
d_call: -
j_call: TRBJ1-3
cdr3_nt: TGTGCCAGCACCTTCGGGGAGAGCTCTGGAAACACCATATATTTT
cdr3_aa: CASTFGESSGNTIYF

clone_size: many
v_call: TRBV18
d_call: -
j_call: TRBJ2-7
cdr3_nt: TGTGCCAGCTCACCACGTGTTGCGGGGTCCTACGAGCAGTACTTC
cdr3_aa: CASSPRVAGSYEQYF

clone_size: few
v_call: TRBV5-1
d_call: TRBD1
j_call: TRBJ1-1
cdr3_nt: TGCGCCAGCAGCTGGACAGGTACTGCGCGGTCGACTGAAGCTTTCTTT
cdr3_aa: CASSWTGTARSTEAFF

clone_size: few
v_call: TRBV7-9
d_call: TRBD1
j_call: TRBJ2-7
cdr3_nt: TGTGCCAGCAGCAAAGACCGGGACAGGGCTTCCGAGCAGTACTTC
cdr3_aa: CASSKDRDRASEQYF

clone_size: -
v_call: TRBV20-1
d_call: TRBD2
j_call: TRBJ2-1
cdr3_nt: TGCAGTGCTAGAGGGCTAGCGGGAGCTGAAAATGAGCAGTTCTTC
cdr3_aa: CSARGLAGAENEQFF

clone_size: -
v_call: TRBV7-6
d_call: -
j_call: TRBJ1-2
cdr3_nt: TGTGCCAGCAGCCCTGGGAGGGGCTATGGCTACACCTTC
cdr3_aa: CASSPGRGYGYTF

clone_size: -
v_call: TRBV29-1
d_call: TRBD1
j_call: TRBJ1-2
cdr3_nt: TGCAGCGCAGCGACAGGGTCGGACTATGGCTACACCTTC
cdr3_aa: CSAATGSDYGYTF

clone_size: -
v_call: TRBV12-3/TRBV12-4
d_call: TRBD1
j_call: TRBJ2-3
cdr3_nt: TGTGCCAGCAGGGGCGGGGACAGGGGGATGTGGAATACGCAGTATTTT
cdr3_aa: CASRGGDRGMWNTQYF

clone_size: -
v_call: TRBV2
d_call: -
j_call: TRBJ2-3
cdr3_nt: TGTGCCAGCGGCATCCGGGAGTTCAGAGATACGCAGTATTTT
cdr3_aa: CASGIREFRDTQYF

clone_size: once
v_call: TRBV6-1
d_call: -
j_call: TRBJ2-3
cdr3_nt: TGTGCCAGCAGATTCCAGCGGGCGAGCACAGATACGCAGTATTTT
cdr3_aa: CASRFQRASTDTQYF

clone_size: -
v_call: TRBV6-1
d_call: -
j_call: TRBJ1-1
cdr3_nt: TGTGCCAGCAGTGGAGCCCTAGCGGGGAGGGGCAACACTGAAGCTTTCTTT
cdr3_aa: CASSGALAGRGNTEAFF

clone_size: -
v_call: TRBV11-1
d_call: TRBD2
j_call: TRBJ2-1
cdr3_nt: TGTGCCAGCAGCTTAGATACTAGCGGGGGGGCCGATGAGCAGTTCTTC
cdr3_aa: CASSLDTSGGADEQFF

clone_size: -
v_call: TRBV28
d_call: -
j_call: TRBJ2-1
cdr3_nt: TGTGCCAGCAAAATCTCGGGGCGGGCTAGCAATGAGCAGTTCTTC
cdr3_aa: CASKISGRASNEQFF

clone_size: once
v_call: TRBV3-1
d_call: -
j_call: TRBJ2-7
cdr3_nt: TGTGCCAGCAGCCAAGATTACTGGACCTACGAGCAGTACTTC
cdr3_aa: CASSQDYWTYEQYF

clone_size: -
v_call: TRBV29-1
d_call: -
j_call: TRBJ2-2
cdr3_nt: TGCAGCGTCGCCCCAGGGGTGGCCGGGGAGCTGTTTTTT
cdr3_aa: CSVAPGVAGELFF